This T cell receptor beta chain was retrieved from a study of blood T cell repertoires in COVID-19. For the study at large: The United States, Italy and Spain were the sources of the acute and convalescent COVID-19 samples.

Methods used by the authors: Estimates of nucleated cell counts were drawn from the amplification of reference gene primers. The assay was immunoSEQ multiplex PCR, and TCRdb's table has in-frame clones only and misses some. V, J and clone size are those of that table, while D and trimming were read from the DNA. The sample consists of hundreds of thousands of clones, 87% of them appearing once. The sample holds a few counts of this clone. Sequences were obtained from peripheral blood. This clonotype was sampled from a man between 18 and 29 years old with active or convalescent COVID-19.

The CDR3 nucleotides read TGTGCCATCAAAGGGGCGGGAGATCCCTACGAGCAGTACTTC. Translated, it gives CAIKGAGDPYEQYF. The J gene is TRBJ2-7, the V gene TRBV10-3; 7 bases agree with TRBD2. The V gene end was trimmed by 7 bases and the J gene end by 2 bases; junction bases not matched to a gene: 8. CDR3 length: 14 amino acids. The V gene's germline CDR1 is ENHRY and CDR2 SYGVKD.